The following is a T cell receptor beta chain sequence with its context. As yet, its antigen is unknown. PCR was performed using 60 Vbeta and 13 Jbeta primers. TCRdb's copy holds only in-frame clones and misses some; the assay was immunoSEQ multiplex PCR. This table has roughly 230,000 clones, about 77% appearing once. The data originate from a study of cytomegalovirus exposure and HLA in healthy donors. Whole-study findings and limits: Upon later analysis, TCR association rates were observed to vary by HLA locus, being highest for DRB1 and lowest for HLA-C. Available immune exposure information was restricted to CMV serostatus only. There were under 200 TCR beta chains listed as cytomegalovirus-associated.

In germline, CDR1 is MDHEN, CDR2 SYDVKM. V shed 6 bases and J shed 3 bases, with 15 bases lying between them. The CDR3 consists of 14 residues. The chain recombines TRBV28 with TRBJ2-7; D may be TRBD1 (6 bases). This clonotype was obtained from a boy between 10 and 17 years old in good health and CMV-seronegative. The sample taken for sequencing was PBMCs. CDR3 DNA sequence: TGTGCCAGCAGCCGTACAGGGCTCTACTACGAGCAGTACTTC. It codes for CASSRTGLYYEQYF. The full variable domain, with the rest looked up from reference TRBV28 and TRBJ2-7, is DVKVTQSSRYLVKRTGEKVFLECVQDMDHENMFWYRQDPGLGLRLIYFSYDVKMKEKGDIPEGYSVSREKKERFSLILESASTNQTSMYLCASSRTGLYYEQYFGPGTRLTVT.